This TCR beta chain was observed in a study of shared clonotypes between healthy human individuals (dated by TCRdb to the early 2020s). Regarding the research as a whole: A few men and two women, aged 18 to 49 years, made up the cohort. Blood TCR repertoires of 5 or 6 healthy adults were deeply sequenced to estimate repertoire size and the extent of clonotype sharing between individuals. For each donor, three plates each were used for CD4 naive and CD4 memory, two plates were used for CD8 naive, and one plate was used for CD8 memory. Per donor, leukapheresis produced somewhere between about 0.9 and 9 billion PBMCs. Libraries were prepared and TCR repertoires were sequenced by different laboratories using diverse techniques, in order to increase sequencing depth and limit assay-specific biases.

Here is what the overall study found, with its caveats: Larger estimated clonotype richness was generally found for naive subsets than for memory subsets. Sampling was restricted to blood, and TCR repertoires in tissues likely differ from the TCR repertoires found in blood. Pairwise subsampling led to the expectation that sequencing depth would affect the degree of clonotype sharing among donors. Rarefaction of sorted-subset datasets indicated incomplete sequencing despite the large sequencing depth. When several donors were compared, the shared fraction of clonotypes was roughly 5% for naive CD4, roughly 3.4% for naive CD8, more than 2% for memory CD4, and 0.3% to 0.5% for memory CD8. Clonotypes shared by all four sorted-subset donors showed higher generation probabilities than non-shared clonotypes. Because the study included a small number of donors, the genetic and exposure-history diversity represented was limited.

Using the deep immunoSEQ assay, multiplex PCR amplified TCR CDR3 regions from genomic DNA. Extracted genomic DNA from each cell subset was spread evenly across all wells of several immunoSEQ 96-well plates, with each plate serving as a replicate. For sorted subsets, 150 to 250 ng genomic DNA, equal to some 28,000 T cell genomes, was loaded into each replicate PCR. Purified libraries were quantified with a Qubit 3.0 fluorometer, sized on a Bioanalyzer 2100, and re-quantified with the KAPA Library Quantification kit. Each immunoSEQ 96-well plate was sequenced on its own single-read 150-cycle Illumina NextSeq 550 flow cell. The authors' pipeline ran thus. Because the immunoSEQ output held only junctional sequences and lacked quality scores, the filtering could not match the filtering applied to full-length reads. To assign V/J genes and CDR3, sequences were annotated using PyIR, a Python wrapper for IgBLAST v1.9, with IMGT germline references. Reads were removed for weak V/J assignments (E-value above 1e-6), missing CDR3, stop codons, out-of-frame junctions, or ambiguous translated residues. A V3J clonotype was defined by an identical inferred V gene, J gene, and CDR3 amino acid sequence. Percentage overlap between repertoires was computed as shared unique clonotypes divided by the size of the smaller repertoire. Richness of each repertoire was evaluated using RTK rarefaction, the Chao1 estimator, and Recon v2.1 estimates of unobserved clonotypes. OLGA was used to compute generation probabilities for all TCRbeta clonotypes that the gDNA method yielded from four donors. Not all clones reach the TCRdb copy of this immuneACCESS table, which keeps in-frame sequences only. Checked studies attribute under half of the gap to unresolved V genes and leave the rest unexplained. The V and J calls and clone size were taken over from that table, and D and trimming were inferred from the DNA. This sample holds roughly 2.1 million clones; 90% to 95% were observed only once. The biggest ten clones account for roughly 1.8% of the sample.

This clone was seen once. The clone's antigen remains unknown. The input lacks base qualities; no much larger clone sits a single base away. CD8 naive samples were obtained by positive selection for CCR7 among CD45RO-negative cells, yielding a CD45RA+CCR7+ population from which TemRA cells were excluded. The donors were healthy, HIV-negative adults with no recently reported acute infections or vaccinations. Only Caucasian adults living in Nashville, Tennessee, USA were represented among the donors. Blood was obtained by leukapheresis, after which PBMCs were separated by Ficoll-Histopaque density gradient centrifugation and cryopreserved in liquid nitrogen vapor phase. Analytical flow cytometry was used to check the purity and quantity of every magnetically sorted T cell population. Genomic DNA was isolated from every sorted fraction and measured by UV absorbance on a Nanodrop 2000c. This sequence was found in a man aged 18 to 30 in good health. Some clones in this sample may be carry-over from other donors' samples. The material sequenced was naive CD8+ T cells from PBMCs. The cell subset or site label, as the study defines it: CD45RA+CCR7+.

CDR3 reads: CASSIDLEDHEQYF. The nucleotide sequence is TGTGCCAGTAGTATAGATCTCGAGGACCACGAGCAGTACTTC. The chain is assembled from TRBV19 and TRBJ2-7; a confident D gene designation cannot be given. Counted from cysteine to phenylalanine, this CDR3 has 14 amino acids. The DNA shown is the 42-base CDR3, in frame from base 1. V is reduced by 0 bases and J by 5 bases, leaving a spacing of 11 bases between them. CDR1 is given as LNHDA and CDR2 as SQIVND, both from the germline V gene (reference sequence).